The clone carrying this T cell receptor (beta chain) has a handful of counts. Its antigen is undetermined. This entry is derived from a study of blood T cells in healthy people across ages. The study, taken as a whole, reports: Researchers report that TCR beta diversity correlated strongly with naive T cell percentage.

Aged about 6 to 95, donors were systemically healthy Caucasians from Russia. J was trimmed by 5 bases and V by 0 bases; bases with no gene match: 10. Germline assignment: CDR1 DFQATT and CDR2 SNEGSKA (reference sequence). CDR3 size: 16 residues. The authors ran a second PCR of about 7 to 12 cycles using a sample-barcoded 5' primer and a J-beta primer mix. One entry per CDR3 protein, called by TCRdb with MiXCR from the 5' RACE reads. The table shows 1.5 million to 2 million distinct CDR3 sequences, with 30% to 40% occurring only once. The sequencing sample was made of blood. The chain has TRBV20-1 and TRBJ2-3, with 8 bases aligning to TRBD2. The sequence was obtained from a human donor in good health. CDR3 sequence reads: CSARDRTGGPLDTQYF. DNA for the CDR3: TGCAGTGCTAGAGATCGGACGGGGGGGCCGTTAGATACGCAGTATTTT.